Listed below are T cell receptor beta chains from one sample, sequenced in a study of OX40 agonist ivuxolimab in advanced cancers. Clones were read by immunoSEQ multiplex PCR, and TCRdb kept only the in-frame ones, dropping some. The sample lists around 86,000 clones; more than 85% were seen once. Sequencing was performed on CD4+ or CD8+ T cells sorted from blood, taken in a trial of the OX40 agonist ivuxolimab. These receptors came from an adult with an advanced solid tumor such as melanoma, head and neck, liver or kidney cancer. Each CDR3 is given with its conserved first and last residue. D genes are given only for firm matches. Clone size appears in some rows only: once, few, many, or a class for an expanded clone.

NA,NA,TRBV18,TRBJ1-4,CASSPPGGWELFF,TGTGCCAGCTCACCACCGGGCGGGTGGGAACTGTTTTTT
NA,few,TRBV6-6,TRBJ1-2,CASSDGADYGYTF,TGTGCCAGCAGCGACGGTGCGGATTATGGCTACACCTTC
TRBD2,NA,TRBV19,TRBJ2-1,CASSVTSGPNEQFF,TGTGCCAGTAGTGTTACTAGCGGGCCCAATGAGCAGTTCTTC
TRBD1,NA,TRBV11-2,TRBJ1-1,CASSLAGTGSEAFF,TGTGCCAGCAGCTTAGCTGGGACAGGGTCTGAAGCTTTCTTT
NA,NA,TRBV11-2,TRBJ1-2,CASSPQVNYGYTF,TGTGCCAGCAGCCCCCAAGTGAACTATGGCTACACCTTC
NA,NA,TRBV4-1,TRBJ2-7,CASSQGPGAAYEQYF,TGCGCCAGCAGCCAAGGGCCAGGCGCAGCGTACGAGCAGTACTTC
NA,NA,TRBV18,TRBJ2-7,CASSPDTSYEQYF,TGTGCCAGCTCCCCGGACACTTCCTACGAGCAGTACTTC
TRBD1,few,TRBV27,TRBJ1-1,CASSPRGLGTEAFF,TGTGCCAGCAGTCCCAGGGGGCTGGGGACTGAAGCTTTCTTT
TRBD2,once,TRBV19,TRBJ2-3,CASSPLAGGTDTQYF,TGTGCCAGTAGTCCACTAGCGGGAGGAACAGATACGCAGTATTTT
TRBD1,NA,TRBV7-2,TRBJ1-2,CASSLEVQGNYGYTF,TGTGCCAGCAGCTTAGAGGTACAGGGGAACTATGGCTACACCTTC
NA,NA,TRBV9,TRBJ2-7,CASSAAGLTYEQYF,TGTGCCAGCAGCGCCGCGGGACTTACGTACGAGCAGTACTTC
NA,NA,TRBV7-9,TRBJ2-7,CASSAPQGFTYEQYF,TGTGCCAGCAGCGCGCCACAGGGATTTACCTACGAGCAGTACTTC
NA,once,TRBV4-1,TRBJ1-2,CASSQDWGQGYGYTF,TGCGCCAGCAGCCAAGATTGGGGACAAGGCTATGGCTACACCTTC
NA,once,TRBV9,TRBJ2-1,CASSVESGRYNEQFF,TGTGCCAGCAGCGTAGAGAGCGGGCGCTACAATGAGCAGTTCTTC
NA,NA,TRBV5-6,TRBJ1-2,CASSYSGRLQGGYTF,TGTGCCAGCAGCTATTCCGGGCGGCTACAGGGTGGCTACACCTTC
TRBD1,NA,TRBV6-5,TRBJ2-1,CASSQGVAVEQFF,TGTGCCAGCAGCCAGGGGGTCGCAGTTGAGCAGTTCTTC
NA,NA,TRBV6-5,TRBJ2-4,CASSYSRDSYKNIQYF,TGTGCCAGCAGTTACAGCCGGGACTCCTACAAAAACATTCAGTACTTC
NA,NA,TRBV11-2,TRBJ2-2,CASSLAGARTGELFF,TGTGCCAGCAGCTTGGCAGGGGCGCGGACCGGGGAGCTGTTTTTT
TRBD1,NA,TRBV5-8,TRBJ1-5,CASSLGDRGLQPQHF,TGTGCCAGCAGCTTGGGTGACAGGGGCCTTCAGCCCCAGCATTTT
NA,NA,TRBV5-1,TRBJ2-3,CASFERLGTDTQYF,TGCGCCAGCTTTGAACGTTTGGGCACAGATACGCAGTATTTT
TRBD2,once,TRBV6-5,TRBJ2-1,CASSPTSGGGNEQFF,TGTGCCAGCAGTCCGACTAGCGGGGGGGGGAATGAGCAGTTCTTC
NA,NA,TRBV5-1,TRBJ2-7,CASSVRTDSGEQYF,TGCGCCAGCAGCGTCCGGACCGACTCGGGCGAGCAGTACTTC
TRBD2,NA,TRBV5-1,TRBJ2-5,CASSLTSGGTGTQYF,TGCGCCAGCAGCTTGACTAGCGGGGGGACTGGGACCCAGTACTTC